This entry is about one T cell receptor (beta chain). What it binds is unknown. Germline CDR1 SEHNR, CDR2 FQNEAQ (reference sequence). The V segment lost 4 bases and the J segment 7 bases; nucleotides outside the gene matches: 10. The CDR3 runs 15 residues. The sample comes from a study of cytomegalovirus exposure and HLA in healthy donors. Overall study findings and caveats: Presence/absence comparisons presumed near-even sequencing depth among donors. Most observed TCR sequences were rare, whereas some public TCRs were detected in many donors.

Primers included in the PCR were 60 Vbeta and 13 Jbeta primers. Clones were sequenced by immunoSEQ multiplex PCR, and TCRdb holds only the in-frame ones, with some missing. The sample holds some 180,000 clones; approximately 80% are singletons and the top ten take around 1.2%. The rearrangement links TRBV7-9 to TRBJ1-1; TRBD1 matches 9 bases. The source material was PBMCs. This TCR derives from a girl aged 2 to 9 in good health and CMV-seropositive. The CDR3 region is CASSSTDRGEIEAFF. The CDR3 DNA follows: TGTGCCAGCAGCTCGACGGACAGGGGCGAGATTGAAGCTTTCTTT.